Listed here is a single T cell receptor (beta chain). The antigen remains unidentified. The CDR3 runs to 12 residues. V lost 8 bases and J lost 5, with 13 bases in between. Germline lookup yields CDR1 MNHNS and CDR2 SASEGT. This specimen belongs to a study of cytomegalovirus exposure and HLA in healthy donors. Findings and limits, study-wide: Donor immune exposure was known only as CMV serostatus. The study labeled fewer than 200 TCR beta chains cytomegalovirus-associated.

The PCR had 60 Vbeta and 13 Jbeta primers. Method: immunoSEQ multiplex PCR; TCRdb's copy keeps in-frame clones and lacks some. The sample carries roughly 200,000 clones, approximately 85% recorded once. This clonotype was sampled from a woman in her 50s in good health and CMV-seronegative. Sequencing input: PBMCs. V usage is TRBV6-1 and J usage is TRBJ2-7; perhaps TRBD1 as D (5 bases). The CDR3 DNA reads TGTGCCAGCGCAAAAAGGGGCGACGAGCAGTACTTC. As protein: CASAKRGDEQYF.